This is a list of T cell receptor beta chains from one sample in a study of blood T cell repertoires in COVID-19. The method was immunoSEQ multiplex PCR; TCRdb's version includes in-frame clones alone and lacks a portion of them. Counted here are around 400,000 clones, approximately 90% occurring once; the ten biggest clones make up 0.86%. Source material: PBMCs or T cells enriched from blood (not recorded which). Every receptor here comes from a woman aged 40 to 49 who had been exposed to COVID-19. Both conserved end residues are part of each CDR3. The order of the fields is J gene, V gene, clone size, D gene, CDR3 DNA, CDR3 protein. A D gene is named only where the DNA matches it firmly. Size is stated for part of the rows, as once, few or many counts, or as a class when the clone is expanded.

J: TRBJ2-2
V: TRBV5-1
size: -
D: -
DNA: TGCGCCAGCAGCTTGGCCGAGAGAGCCGGGGAGCTGTTTTTT
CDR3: CASSLAERAGELFF

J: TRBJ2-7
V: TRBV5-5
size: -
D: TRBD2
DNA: TGTGCCAGCAGCTTGTTCCGGGGGGAAGGCGAGCAGTACTTC
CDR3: CASSLFRGEGEQYF

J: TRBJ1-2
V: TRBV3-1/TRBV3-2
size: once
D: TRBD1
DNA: TGTGCCAGCAGCCAAGTCCCCGGGACAGGGGACTACACCTTC
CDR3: CASSQVPGTGDYTF

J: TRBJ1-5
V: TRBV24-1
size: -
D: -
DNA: TGTGCCACCAGTGGCCAGGGAACTCTGAATAGCAATCAGCCCCAGCATTTT
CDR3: CATSGQGTLNSNQPQHF

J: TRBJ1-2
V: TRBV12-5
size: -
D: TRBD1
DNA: TGTGCTAGTGGCCTCGCAGGGACAGGAGTCTATGGCTACACCTTC
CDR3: CASGLAGTGVYGYTF

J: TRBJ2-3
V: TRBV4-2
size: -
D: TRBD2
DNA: TGTGCCAGCAGCCAAGCCGGGGGGGCCTACCCAGATACGCAGTATTTT
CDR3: CASSQAGGAYPDTQYF

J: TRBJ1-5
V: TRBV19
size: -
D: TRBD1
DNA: TGTGCCAGTAGTATGGACAGGGGAAGCAATCAGCCCCAGCATTTT
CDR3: CASSMDRGSNQPQHF

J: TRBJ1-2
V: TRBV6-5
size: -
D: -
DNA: TGTGCCAGCAGTTACCAACCGCCGGGGGGCGCGGGCTACACCTTC
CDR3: CASSYQPPGGAGYTF

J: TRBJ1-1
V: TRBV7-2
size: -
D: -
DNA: TGTGCCAGCAGCCCTGGGCGGGGGACCATTGAAGCTTTCTTT
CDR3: CASSPGRGTIEAFF

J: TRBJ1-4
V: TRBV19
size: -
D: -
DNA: TGTGCCAGTAGTATGCGCAGACGCTCGGGGGATAATGAAAAACTGTTTTTT
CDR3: CASSMRRRSGDNEKLFF

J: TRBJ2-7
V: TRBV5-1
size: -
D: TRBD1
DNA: TGCGCCAGCAGCACCGGACAGGGAAACTACGAGCAGTACTTC
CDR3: CASSTGQGNYEQYF

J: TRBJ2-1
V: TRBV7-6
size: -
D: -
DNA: TGTGCCAGCAGCTTAGGCGGGATGGACTACAATGAGCAGTTCTTC
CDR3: CASSLGGMDYNEQFF

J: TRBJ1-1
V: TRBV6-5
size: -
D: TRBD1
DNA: TGTGCCAGCAGGCGACAGGGTCCGAACACTGAAGCTTTCTTT
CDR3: CASRRQGPNTEAFF

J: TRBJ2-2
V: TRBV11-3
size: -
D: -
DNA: TGTGCCAGCAGCTTACCCCCCTGGCGGTCGGAGCTGTTTTTT
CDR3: CASSLPPWRSELFF

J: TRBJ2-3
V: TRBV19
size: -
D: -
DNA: TGTGCCAGTTCCGGCAGCCTCAGAGGTTCAGATACGCAGTATTTT
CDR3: CASSGSLRGSDTQYF

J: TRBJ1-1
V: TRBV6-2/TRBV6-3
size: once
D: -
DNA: TGTGCCAGCAGTTACTCGAGGGGGAGGGACACTGAAGCTTTCTTT
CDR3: CASSYSRGRDTEAFF

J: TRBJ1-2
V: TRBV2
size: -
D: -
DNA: TGTGCCAGCAGTGAAAATTCCGCGGCAGCTAACTATGGCTACACCTTC
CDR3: CASSENSAAANYGYTF

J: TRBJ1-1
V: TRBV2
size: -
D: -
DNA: TGTGCCAGCAGTGAAGGAGGGAATAAGAACACTGAAGCTTTCTTT
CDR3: CASSEGGNKNTEAFF

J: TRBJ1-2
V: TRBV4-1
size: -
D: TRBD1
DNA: TGCGCCAGCAGCCAAGACTTCCCGGGACAGGGGGACTATGGCTACACCTTC
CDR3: CASSQDFPGQGDYGYTF

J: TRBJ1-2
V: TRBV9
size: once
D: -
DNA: TGTGCCAGCAGCGTCACAGGCGGGACCCAATATGGCTACACCTTC
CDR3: CASSVTGGTQYGYTF

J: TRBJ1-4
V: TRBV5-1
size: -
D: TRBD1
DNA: TGCGCCAGCAGGGCCGGGACAGGCGTCGAAAAACTGTTTTTT
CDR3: CASRAGTGVEKLFF

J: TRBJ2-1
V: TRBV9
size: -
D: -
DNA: TGTGCCAGCAGCGTAGTTAGTGGGAGGTACGATGAGCAGTTCTTC
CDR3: CASSVVSGRYDEQFF

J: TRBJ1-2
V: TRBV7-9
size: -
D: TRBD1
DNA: TGTGCCAGCAGCTTAGTGACAGGGAACTATGGCTACACCTTC
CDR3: CASSLVTGNYGYTF

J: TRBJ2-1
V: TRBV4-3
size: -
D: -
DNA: TGCGCCAGCAGCCAAGAAGGGGAGGCCTACAATGAGCAGTTCTTC
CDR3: CASSQEGEAYNEQFF

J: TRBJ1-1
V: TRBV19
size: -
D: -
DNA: TGTGCCAGTAGTATTGCTGAGCGCGGGAGGAATAAAGCTTTCTTT
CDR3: CASSIAERGRNKAFF

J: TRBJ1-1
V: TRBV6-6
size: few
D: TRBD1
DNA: TGTGCCAGCAGTCGAGGACAGGTTGGCACTGAAGCTTTCTTT
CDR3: CASSRGQVGTEAFF

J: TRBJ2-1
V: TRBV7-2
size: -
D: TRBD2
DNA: TGTGCCAGCAGCTTCACCAGCGGGGACTACAATGAGCAGTTCTTC
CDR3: CASSFTSGDYNEQFF

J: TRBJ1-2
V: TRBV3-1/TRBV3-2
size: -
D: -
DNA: TGTGCCAGCAGCCAAGGCAGAGGGGGAGTCGGCTATGGCTACACCTTC
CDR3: CASSQGRGGVGYGYTF

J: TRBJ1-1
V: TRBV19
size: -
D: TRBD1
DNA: TGTGCCAGTACCCGATTCGGGACAGGGGTTGGCACTGAAGCTTTCTTT
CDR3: CASTRFGTGVGTEAFF

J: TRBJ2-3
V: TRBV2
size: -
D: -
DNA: TGTGCCAGCACTCGGGGGAGTAGGGCAGATACGCAGTATTTT
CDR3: CASTRGSRADTQYF

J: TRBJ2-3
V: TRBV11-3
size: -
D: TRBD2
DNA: TGTGCCAGCAGCCCACGATCGGCGGGGGGCCGAAGCACAGATACGCAGTATTTT
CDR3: CASSPRSAGGRSTDTQYF

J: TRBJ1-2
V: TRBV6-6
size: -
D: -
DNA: TGTGCCAGCACTTACCCACCGGGAGGCGGCTACACCTTC
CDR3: CASTYPPGGGYTF

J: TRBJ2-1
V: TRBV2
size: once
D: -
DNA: TGTGCCAGCAAGTCCGAGCCGGGAGTGGGCTACAATGAGCAGTTCTTC
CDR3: CASKSEPGVGYNEQFF

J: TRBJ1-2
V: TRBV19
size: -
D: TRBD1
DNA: TGTGCCAGTAGTATTATAGGGGGCGATGGCTACACCTTC
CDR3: CASSIIGGDGYTF

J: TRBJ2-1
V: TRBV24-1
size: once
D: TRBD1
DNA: TGTGCCACCAGTCCGCCGGGACAGGGTTTAATCGATGAGCAGTTCTTC
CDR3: CATSPPGQGLIDEQFF

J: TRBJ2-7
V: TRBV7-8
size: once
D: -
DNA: TGTGCCAGCAGCTCCGGACAGTACTACGAGCAGTACTTC
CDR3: CASSSGQYYEQYF

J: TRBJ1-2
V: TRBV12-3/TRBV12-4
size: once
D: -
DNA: TGTGCCAGCACGCGGGGCTTGGGTGGCTACACCTTC
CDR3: CASTRGLGGYTF

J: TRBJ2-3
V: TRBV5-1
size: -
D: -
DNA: TGCGCCAGCAGCTTGGCCAGCGGCACAGATACGCAGTATTTT
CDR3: CASSLASGTDTQYF

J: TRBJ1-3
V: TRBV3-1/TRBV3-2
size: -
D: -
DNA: TGTGCCAGCAGCCTCGCCGGTGGAAACACCATATATTTT
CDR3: CASSLAGGNTIYF